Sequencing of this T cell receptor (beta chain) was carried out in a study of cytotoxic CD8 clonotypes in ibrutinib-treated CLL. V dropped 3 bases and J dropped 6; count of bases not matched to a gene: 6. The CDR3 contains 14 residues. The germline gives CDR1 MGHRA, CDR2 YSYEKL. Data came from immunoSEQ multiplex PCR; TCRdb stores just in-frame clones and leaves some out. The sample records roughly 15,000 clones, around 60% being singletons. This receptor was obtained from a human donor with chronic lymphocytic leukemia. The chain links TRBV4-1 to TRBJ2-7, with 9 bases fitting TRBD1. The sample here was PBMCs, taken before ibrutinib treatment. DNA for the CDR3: TGCGCCAGCAGCCACCGGGACAGGGAGGGCGAGCAGTACTTC. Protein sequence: CASSHRDREGEQYF.